The 21 T cell receptor beta chains below come from one sample, sequenced in a study of somatic mutations in cytotoxic T cells in rheumatoid arthritis (dated by TCRdb to about 2017). The library came from the immunoSEQ multiplex PCR assay. TCRdb holds this immuneACCESS table with in-frame rearrangements only. Some clones are missing; in checked studies, unresolved V genes explain under half, and the rest has no known cause. In this sample the table shows about 11,000 clones, just under 75% of which occur a single time. The ten largest make up around 10% of the sample. The sample consisted of CD8+ T cells sorted from blood. The receptors derive from a woman in her forties in good health.

This chain joins TRBV29-1 and TRBJ2-2; 7 bases are shared with TRBD1. From germline, CDR1 is SQVTM and CDR2 ANQGSEA. V was clipped by 3 bases and J by 4 bases; unmatched bases: 5. CDR3 length: 14 amino acids. As DNA, the CDR3 is TGCAGCGTTGAGGCCGGGACAGCCACCGGGGAGCTGTTTTTT. It encodes CSVEAGTATGELFF.

The V call is TRBV28, the J call TRBJ1-1, with TRBD1 as a possible D gene (6 bases). Germline lookup yields CDR1 MDHEN and CDR2 SYDVKM. The CDR3 has 14 residues. V dropped 7 bases and J dropped 1 base, with 13 bases sitting between them. The CDR3: CASKERGQNTEAFF. The CDR3 nucleotides are TGTGCCAGCAAAGAGAGGGGACAGAACACTGAAGCTTTCTTT.

The CDR3 protein is CAWSAGEQFF. Here the CDR3 DNA reads TGTGCCTGGAGTGCCGGGGAGCAGTTCTTC. The chain joins TRBV30 to TRBJ2-1; D is uncertain. From germline, CDR1 is GTSNPN and CDR2 SVGIG (reference sequence). V shed 1 base and J shed 10 bases, with 5 bases lying between them. CDR3 size: 10 residues.

The chain is built from TRBV9 and TRBJ1-3; TRBD1 might be the D (5 bases). The CDR3 runs 13 residues. Germline CDR1 is SGDLS and CDR2 is YYNGEE. Trimming shortened V by 5 bases and J by 4 bases, and 10 bases separated the two germline ends. In DNA form, the CDR3 reads TGTGCCAGCAGACGGGGGGAAGGAAACACCATATATTTT. Translating it yields CASRRGEGNTIYF.

The V call is TRBV9, the J call TRBJ2-7, with TRBD1 matching 7 bases. Per the germline V gene, CDR1 is SGDLS and CDR2 is YYNGEE. The J segment lost 5 bases and the V segment lost 4 bases, leaving 6 bases of the junction unmatched. There are 13 residues in the CDR3. In DNA form, the CDR3 reads TGTGCCAGCAGCTCCTCACAGGGGAACGAGCAGTACTTC. Protein: CASSSSQGNEQYF.

The chain links TRBV6-4 to TRBJ2-3, with no clear D. Trimming removed 0 bases from V and 1 base from J, with 8 bases in between. There are 15 residues in the CDR3. CDR1 is MRHNA, CDR2 SNTAGT, per germline. The CDR3 loop is CASSDSLGGTDTQYF. For the CDR3, the DNA is TGTGCCAGCAGTGACTCCCTAGGCGGCACAGATACGCAGTATTTT.

The chain links TRBV2 to TRBJ1-1; D remains ambiguous. The germline V gene encodes CDR1 SNHLY and CDR2 FYNNEI. This CDR3 spans 13 amino acids. Trimming took off 3 bases at V and 1 base at J, with 6 bases between the two ends. CDR3 sequence (DNA): TGTGCCAGCAGTGACGCGGGGAACACTGAAGCTTTCTTT. Translated: CASSDAGNTEAFF.

In DNA, the CDR3 is TGTGCCAGCAGCGTAGAGGGGACAGGGCCCTACGAGCAGTACTTC. As protein: CASSVEGTGPYEQYF. The V and J genes are TRBV9 and TRBJ2-7; 9 bases fit TRBD1. The CDR3 runs 15 residues. CDR1 and CDR2 (germline): SGDLS, YYNGEE. J gave up 2 bases and V 0 bases, and 3 bases lay outside the gene matches.

The chain uses TRBV4-3 and TRBJ2-2; the match to TRBD1 covers 7 bases. Germline V gene sequence: CDR1 LGHNA, CDR2 YSLEER. The junction had 4 bases not matched to a gene; V was cut back by 5 bases and J by 1 base. The CDR3 sequence is 15 residues long. The CDR3 protein is CASSLGTENTGELFF. The CDR3 DNA reads as TGCGCCAGCAGCTTGGGGACAGAGAACACCGGGGAGCTGTTTTTT.

J is TRBJ2-7 and V is TRBV6-1, with D uncertain. The germline gives CDR1 MNHNS, CDR2 SASEGT. The CDR3 has 15 residues. The V gene lost 10 bases and the J gene lost 3 bases, with 22 bases spanning the gap. The CDR3 bases are TGTGCCACTATTCGGCCTCCCCCTAAGGACTACGAGCAGTACGTC. Protein sequence: CATIRPPPKDYEQYV.

The chain employs TRBV6-6 and TRBJ2-1; no reliable D call. V lost 4 bases and J lost 4, with 8 bases in between. From germline, CDR1 is MNHNY and CDR2 SVGAGI (reference sequence). This CDR3 has 13 residues. The CDR3, as DNA: TGTGCCAGCAGTTCCACCAGTTACAATGAGCAGTTCTTC. It encodes CASSSTSYNEQFF.

A few counts support this clone. This chain uses TRBV28 with TRBJ1-2, with TRBD1 identical over 9 bases. CDR1 and CDR2 (germline): MDHEN, SYDVKM. This CDR3 comprises 15 residues. V lost 5 bases to trimming and J lost 6 bases; unmatched junction nucleotides: 10. CDR3 nucleotides: TGTGCCAGCAGTACCCGGGACAGGGCGCTAGATGGCTACACCTTC. Protein: CASSTRDRALDGYTF.

The chain recombines TRBV10-3 with TRBJ2-1; D unclear. The germline CDR1 and CDR2 sequences are ENHRY and SYGVKD. The germline V and J ends were trimmed by 3 bases and 8 bases, with 17 bases remaining between them. The CDR3 totals 15 residues. The CDR3 DNA is TGTGCCATCAGTGATCTGGTAGCTGCCGCGGATGAGCAGTTCTTC. The encoded protein is CAISDLVAAADEQFF.

This clone was picked up a small number of times. V is TRBV30 and J is TRBJ1-5; perhaps TRBD1 as D (6 bases). The ends were cut back, 1 base at V and 7 bases at J, with 11 bases in the middle. Germline assignment: CDR1 GTSNPN and CDR2 SVGIG (reference sequence). The CDR3 spans 13 residues. The CDR3 DNA reads as TGTGCCTGGAGTGATCTGGGGGGCCAGCCCCAGCATTTT. It translates to CAWSDLGGQPQHF.

The rearrangement uses TRBV4-1 and TRBJ2-3; 8 positions match TRBD2. In germline, CDR1 is MGHRA, CDR2 YSYEKL. CDR3 length: 16 amino acids. With 3 bases clipped from V and 5 bases from J, the junction kept 10 bases outside the gene matches. This CDR3 reads CASSHGASGRGDTQYF. In nucleotides, the CDR3 is TGCGCCAGCAGCCATGGGGCTAGCGGGCGGGGAGATACGCAGTATTTT.

This rearrangement joins TRBV5-4 to TRBJ2-3; D call uncertain. The CDR3 length is 14 residues. The germline CDR1 and CDR2 sequences are SGHNT and YYREEE (reference sequence). V was shortened by 4 bases and J by 6 bases, with 15 bases between the two germline ends. This CDR3 reads CASSPGQAADTQYF. As DNA, the CDR3 is TGTGCCAGCAGCCCGGGCCAGGCCGCGGATACGCAGTATTTT.

The chain is built from TRBV4-2 and TRBJ2-2; 7 nucleotides align to TRBD2. Looked up from germline, CDR1 is LGHNA and CDR2 is YNFKEQ. There are 17 residues in the CDR3. J gave up 1 base and V 4 bases, and 9 bases lay outside the gene matches. CDR3 coding DNA: TGTGCCAGCAGCCCCTGGGGTAGCGGGCAGAACACCGGGGAGCTGTTTTTT. Its protein is CASSPWGSGQNTGELFF.

The chain has TRBV5-4 and TRBJ2-2; no clear D. The CDR3 loop spans 12 amino acids. Germline values: CDR1 SGHNT, CDR2 YYREEE (reference sequence). V lost 2 bases, J lost 3 bases, and 2 bases lay in between. The CDR3 sequence: CASSFHTGELFF. As DNA, the CDR3 is TGTGCCAGCAGCTTTCACACCGGGGAGCTGTTTTTT.

The V and J genes are TRBV10-2 and TRBJ1-5; the D gene is possibly TRBD1 (5 bases). CDR3 length equals 12 residues. Trimming removed 3 bases at V and 11 bases at J, with 11 bases between. Germline lookup yields CDR1 WSHSY and CDR2 SAAADI. The CDR3 DNA reads as TGCGCCAGCAGTGAAGGCGGAGGGGCCCAGCATTTT. Its protein is CASSEGGGAQHF.

The rearrangement uses TRBV7-9 and TRBJ2-2; D remains unclear. Per germline, CDR1 SEHNR and CDR2 FQNEAQ (reference sequence). The CDR3 spans 16 residues. The germline V and J ends were trimmed by 4 bases and 0 bases, with 12 bases remaining between them. CDR3 amino acids: CASSSNINANTGELFF. CDR3 nucleotide sequence: TGTGCCAGCAGCTCCAATATTAACGCGAACACCGGGGAGCTGTTTTTT.

This chain uses TRBV28 with TRBJ1-6; 7 nucleotides line up with TRBD1. Per the germline V gene, CDR1 is MDHEN and CDR2 is SYDVKM. V dropped 5 bases and J dropped 0; count of bases not matched to a gene: 4. This CDR3 comprises 16 residues. DNA for the CDR3: TGTGCCAGCAGTCCTTCAGGGGGCTCCTATAATTCACCCCTCCACTTT. This codes for CASSPSGGSYNSPLHF.